The present TCR beta chain was sequenced within a study of cytomegalovirus exposure and HLA in healthy donors. Primers: 60 Vbeta forward and 13 Jbeta reverse. The protocol was immunoSEQ multiplex PCR, while the TCRdb copy is restricted to in-frame clones and leaves out a portion. The repertoire includes 150,000 to 200,000 clones, 70% to 80% of them detected once, and about 9.7% sits in the top ten. Each of the donors was a healthy bone marrow donor. The J segment lost 5 bases and the V segment lost 5 bases, leaving 5 bases of the junction unmatched. CDR3 length: 13 residues. CDR1 and CDR2 from the germline V gene are SGHAT and FQNNGV.

The receptor's source is a man aged 18 to 29 in good health and CMV-seropositive. The rearrangement uses TRBV11-2 and TRBJ2-7; 8 bases map to TRBD1. Input material: PBMCs. DNA for the CDR3: TGTGCCAGCAGCAGGACAGGGTTACACGAGCAGTACTTC. Translating gives CASSRTGLHEQYF.